These T cell receptor beta chains were read from a single sample in a study of control samples from healthy donors and cancer patients. TCRdb's copy holds only in-frame clones and misses some; the assay was immunoSEQ multiplex PCR. Of approximately 180,000 clones listed, 94% are singletons. The specimen was blood. The receptors were gathered from a woman under 30 in good health. CDR3s include the opening cysteine and the closing phenylalanine or tryptophan. Fields, in order: D gene, clone size, J gene, V gene, CDR3 DNA, CDR3 protein. D genes are given only for firm matches. Some rows mark clone size as missing; the rest say once, few, many or name a class of expanded clone.

>TRBD1|few|TRBJ1-1|TRBV10-3
TGTGCCATCAGTCTTCTACAGGGGACTAGGGTCACTGAAGCTTTCTTT
CAISLLQGTRVTEAFF
>-|-|TRBJ2-5|TRBV5-6
TGTGCCAGCAGCCGGGGGGCAGGGGGAGAGACCCAGTACTTC
CASSRGAGGETQYF
>TRBD2|-|TRBJ2-1|TRBV27
TGTGCCAGCAGTTCGGGACTAGGCAATGAGCAGTTCTTC
CASSSGLGNEQFF
>TRBD1|once|TRBJ2-1|TRBV27
TGTGCCAGCACCTCCCCAGGACAGGGATTCAATGAGCAGTTCTTC
CASTSPGQGFNEQFF
>-|-|TRBJ1-5|TRBV18
TGTGCCAGCTCACCAGGTCAGGGACTTGGCAGCAATCAGCCCCAGCATTTT
CASSPGQGLGSNQPQHF
>-|-|TRBJ2-3|TRBV28
TGTGCCAGCAGTTTATTTTTTGGAGATACGCAGTATTTT
CASSLFFGDTQYF
>-|-|TRBJ1-1|TRBV28
TGTGCCAGCAGTTTAGTCGGGGGCGCCGGAAACACTGAAGCTTTCTTT
CASSLVGGAGNTEAFF
>-|-|TRBJ1-2|TRBV7-9
TGTGCCAGCAGCTTCTCAGGGACGGGGTATGGCTACACCTTC
CASSFSGTGYGYTF
>-|-|TRBJ1-1|TRBV16
TGTGCCAGCAGCCGTCAGGGGAACACTGAAGCTTTCTTT
CASSRQGNTEAFF
>-|-|TRBJ1-2|TRBV18
TGTGCCAGCTCACCAGGGGGGACGCGGGGCTACACCTTC
CASSPGGTRGYTF
>-|-|TRBJ2-3|TRBV2
TGTGCCAGCAGTTCGGATTGGACAGATACGCAGTATTTT
CASSSDWTDTQYF
>-|once|TRBJ1-5|TRBV7-9
TGTGCCAGCAGCTGGGGTAATCAGCCCCAGCATTTT
CASSWGNQPQHF
>-|-|TRBJ1-1|TRBV7-2
TGTGCCAGCAGCTTTGATTCTAAGGGCACTGAAGCTTTCTTT
CASSFDSKGTEAFF
>TRBD2|-|TRBJ2-5|TRBV6-5
TGTGCCAGCAGTACCCCAAAGGGAGGGGAGACCCAGTACTTC
CASSTPKGGETQYF
>-|-|TRBJ2-1|TRBV5-5
TGTGCCAGCAGCGGGGGCGCAGGGTTTGAGCAGTTCTTC
CASSGGAGFEQFF
>-|once|TRBJ2-2|TRBV28
TGTGCCAGCAGTTTATTGGGAGAAGCCGGGGAGCTGTTTTTT
CASSLLGEAGELFF
>-|-|TRBJ1-1|TRBV10-3
TGTGCCATCAGTGAGAGAAGGGAAGCTTTCTTT
CAISERREAFF
>-|-|TRBJ1-5|TRBV6-6
TGTGCCAGCAGCTCCTTACAGGTGGTAAGCAATCAGCCCCAGCATTTT
CASSSLQVVSNQPQHF
>TRBD2|-|TRBJ2-3|TRBV24-1
TGTGCCACCAGTGCCTTGGGGAGGGTGAACCGCACAGATACGCAGTATTTT
CATSALGRVNRTDTQYF
>TRBD2|-|TRBJ2-3|TRBV20-1
TGCAGTGCTAGTAGTTCCAGCGGGGGTGCTCTTAGCACAGATACGCAGTATTTT
CSASSSSGGALSTDTQYF
>-|few|TRBJ2-7|TRBV7-7
TGTGCTAGCAGCTCGGGTGTAGGCACCTACGAGCAGTACTTC
CASSSGVGTYEQYF
>TRBD2|-|TRBJ2-5|TRBV6-5
TGTGCCAGCAGTTATTGGCGGGGGGGCGAAGAGACCCAGTACTTC
CASSYWRGGEETQYF
>TRBD2|-|TRBJ2-1|TRBV18
TGTGCCAGCTTGGAGACTAGCGGGGTTTACAATGAGCAGTTCTTC
CASLETSGVYNEQFF
>-|-|TRBJ2-1|TRBV4-2
TGTGCCAGCAGCCAAAGAGCGTGGGGTGTGAATGAGCAGTTCTTC
CASSQRAWGVNEQFF
>-|-|TRBJ1-2|TRBV28
TGTGCCAGCAGTTCTCCCACCTGGACAGATAACTATGGCTACACCTTC
CASSSPTWTDNYGYTF
>-|-|TRBJ1-4|TRBV6-2/TRBV6-3
TGTGCCAGCAGCTCGATTGGTGAAAAACTGTTTTTT
CASSSIGEKLFF
>-|-|TRBJ2-1|TRBV28
TGTGCCAGCAGTTTAACTCCACCTGGGGTTGAGCAGTTCTTC
CASSLTPPGVEQFF
>-|-|TRBJ1-1|TRBV10-2
TGCGCCAGCAGTGATGTCGGGGAAGGGCCCTATGAAGCTTTCTTT
CASSDVGEGPYEAFF
>-|-|TRBJ2-7|TRBV10-1
TGCGCCAGCAGGGGGGGCGTTATTTTCAGCTCCTACGAGCAGTACTTC
CASRGGVIFSSYEQYF
>TRBD1|-|TRBJ1-3|TRBV5-1
TGCGCCAGCAGCTCGACAGGGCTTGGAAACACCATATATTTT
CASSSTGLGNTIYF
>TRBD1|-|TRBJ2-7|TRBV11-3
TGTGCCAGCGGGACAGGGGGCGAGCAGTACTTC
CASGTGGEQYF
>TRBD1|-|TRBJ1-2|TRBV2
TGTGCCAGCAGCCAACAGGGGGCGCGTGGCTATGGCTACACCTTC
CASSQQGARGYGYTF
>-|-|TRBJ2-7|TRBV4-1
TGCGCCAGCAGCCCATCTTACAGGGTAAACGAGCAGTACTTC
CASSPSYRVNEQYF
>-|once|TRBJ1-5|TRBV5-1
TGCGCCAGCAGCTTGCTAGGGTTGGGTCAGCCCCAGCATTTT
CASSLLGLGQPQHF
>-|-|TRBJ1-5|TRBV4-3
TGCGCCAGCAGCCAGGTTCGGGGAGGCCAGCCCCAGCATTTT
CASSQVRGGQPQHF
>-|-|TRBJ1-5|TRBV2
TGTGCCAGCAGTCTGGGGTCAGGGGGCAATCAGCCCCAGCATTTT
CASSLGSGGNQPQHF
>TRBD1|-|TRBJ1-2|TRBV18
TGTGCCAGCTCACCCTCGGGACAGACCGATGGCTACACCTTC
CASSPSGQTDGYTF
>TRBD2|few|TRBJ2-7|TRBV18
TGTGCCAGCTCACCATTGCTAGCGGGGGCGGACGAGCAGTACTTC
CASSPLLAGADEQYF
>-|-|TRBJ1-2|TRBV29-1
TGCAGCGTTGGCGGCAGTAACTATGGCTACACCTTC
CSVGGSNYGYTF
>-|-|TRBJ1-1|TRBV7-9
TGTGCCAGCAGCGGCAGGGTTGAGGCTGAAGCTTTCTTT
CASSGRVEAEAFF
>-|-|TRBJ1-2|TRBV2
TGTGCCAGCAGTGGGGGGGGCTCCGGCTATGGCTACACCTTC
CASSGGGSGYGYTF
>-|-|TRBJ2-7|TRBV5-6
TGTGCCAGCAGCTTGGCGGACCCCGCCTACGAGCAGTACTTC
CASSLADPAYEQYF
>-|-|TRBJ2-5|TRBV3-1/TRBV3-2
TGTGCCAGCAGCCGGGGACCTCAAGAGACCCAGTACTTC
CASSRGPQETQYF
>-|-|TRBJ2-3|TRBV12-3/TRBV12-4
TGTGCCAGCAGTTTTGGGGGGTCGCAGTATTTT
CASSFGGSQYF
>-|-|TRBJ1-5|TRBV12-3/TRBV12-4
TGTGCCAGCAGTTTAGCGCCGTTTGGAACCCAGCATTTT
CASSLAPFGTQHF
>-|-|TRBJ2-7|TRBV18
TGTGCCAGCTCCTCCACTATGGGGGAGTTGGGGGAGCAGTACTTC
CASSSTMGELGEQYF
>-|-|TRBJ1-6|TRBV6-2/TRBV6-3
TGTGCCAGCAGTAGACCGGGTGAGAATAATTCACCCCTCCACTTT
CASSRPGENNSPLHF
>-|-|TRBJ1-1|TRBV18
TGTGCCAGCTCACCATCGAACACTGAAGCTTTCTTT
CASSPSNTEAFF
>-|-|TRBJ2-7|TRBV5-6
TGTGCCAGCAGCTTATTCCGGGACTTAAATAGCTACGAGCAGTACTTC
CASSLFRDLNSYEQYF
>TRBD2|-|TRBJ2-3|TRBV7-6
TGTGCCAGCAGTAGGCTAGCGGGGAGCACAGATACGCAGTATTTT
CASSRLAGSTDTQYF